A single sample is the source of the 5 T cell receptor beta chains below, sequenced in a study of shared clonotypes between healthy human individuals. Profiling relied on immunoSEQ multiplex PCR, and the TCRdb table lists in-frame clones only, not all of them. The data show millions of clones, roughly nine tenths seen once. Sequencing input: naive CD4+ T cells sorted from blood. This sample's subset: CD45RA+ positively selected. The receptor source for this set is a man between 18 and 29 years old in good health.

This rearrangement joins TRBV6-6 to TRBJ2-5; the match to TRBD2 covers 9 bases. V was pared by 3 bases and J by 5 bases, with 1 base of the junction left unmatched. Germline V gene sequence: CDR1 MNHNY, CDR2 SVGAGI (reference sequence). CDR3 length: 13 residues. The CDR3 sequence is CASSYTSGETQYF. CDR3 nucleotides: TGTGCCAGCAGTTATACTAGCGGGGAGACCCAGTACTTC.

The chain recombines TRBV5-1 with TRBJ1-2, with D hard to call. Germline V lookup: CDR1 SGHRS, CDR2 YFSETQ. V lost 3 bases, J lost 7 bases, and 19 bases lay in between. The CDR3 consists of 15 residues. The CDR3 nucleotides read TGCGCCAGCAGCTCGACGGCGGGGAACCTCGGTGGCTACACCTTC. This translates into CASSSTAGNLGGYTF.

The genes are TRBV29-1 and TRBJ1-1, with unresolved D. The CDR3 extends over 13 amino acids. Germline V CDR1 and CDR2: SQVTM, ANQGSEA. Trimming shortened V by 5 bases and J by 2 bases, and 12 bases separated the two germline ends. The CDR3: CSVLKRLNTEAFF. CDR3 coding DNA: TGCAGCGTTCTCAAGCGGCTCAACACTGAAGCTTTCTTT.

The chain links TRBV6-1 to TRBJ2-2; D remains unclear. V was cut by 4 bases and J by 6 bases, with 12 bases left in between. The CDR3 spans 14 residues. CDR1 is MNHNS, CDR2 SASEGT, per germline. CDR3 protein: CASSVSESSGELFF. Here the CDR3 DNA reads TGTGCCAGCAGTGTGAGTGAGTCCTCCGGGGAGCTGTTTTTT.

This chain connects TRBV2 to TRBJ2-7; 7 bases align to TRBD1. Unmatched junction bases numbered 1, after V lost 6 bases and J lost 2 bases. The CDR3 spans 12 residues. The germline V gene encodes CDR1 SNHLY and CDR2 FYNNEI. The CDR3 reads CASRDRTYEQYF. Here the CDR3 DNA reads TGTGCCAGCAGGGACAGGACCTACGAGCAGTACTTC. The entire variable domain, with the rest obtained from reference TRBV2 and TRBJ2-7, is as follows: EPEVTQTPSHQVTQMGQEVILRCVPISNHLYFYWYRQILGQKVEFLVSFYNNEISEKSEIFDDQFSVERPDGSNFTLKIRSTKLEDSAMYFCASRDRTYEQYFGPGTRLTVT.